A single sample gave rise to the 16 T cell receptor beta chains below, sequenced in a study of glioma-infiltrating T cells after dendritic cell vaccination (dated by TCRdb to 2016 to 2018). Receptor libraries were prepared by the immunoSEQ multiplex PCR assay. The clones in this table, taken by TCRdb from immuneACCESS, are in-frame only. Not every clone is retained; where verified, under half of the shortfall comes from an unresolved V gene, and the cause of the rest is unknown. The sample contains about 82,000 clones, about 90% of them found a single time. In total, the top ten clones hold roughly 3.1% of the sample. The material sequenced was blood, taken before dendritic cell vaccination. Receptor source: a human donor with glioblastoma.

V usage is TRBV11-2 and J usage is TRBJ2-2, with 7 bases identical to TRBD1. Germline assignment: CDR1 SGHAT and CDR2 FQNNGV. CDR3 size: 14 residues. V was clipped by 3 bases and J by 4 bases; unmatched bases: 2. The CDR3 nucleotides read TGTGCCAGCAGCTTGGGACAGAGCACCGGGGAGCTGTTTTTT. It yields the protein CASSLGQSTGELFF. Complete variable domain (other parts from reference TRBV11-2 and TRBJ2-2): EAGVAQSPRYKIIEKRQSVAFWCNPISGHATLYWYQQILGQGPKLLIQFQNNGVVDDSQLPKDRFSAERLKGVDSTLKIQPAKLEDSAVYLCASSLGQSTGELFFGEGSRLTVL.

V is TRBV5-1 and J is TRBJ2-5, with 11 positions matching TRBD2. CDR1 is SGHRS and CDR2 is YFSETQ in the germline V gene. The CDR3 extends over 16 amino acids. Trimming cost V 0 bases and J 2 bases; bases outside gene matches: 3. This CDR3 reads CASSLGLAGGQETQYF. The CDR3 bases are TGCGCCAGCAGCTTGGGGCTAGCGGGGGGACAAGAGACCCAGTACTTC.

This chain joins TRBV6-1 and TRBJ1-1; D gene uncertain. Germline V gene data show CDR1 as MNHNS and CDR2 as SASEGT. The CDR3 is 13 residues long. V shed 4 bases and J shed 0 bases, with 6 bases lying between them. CDR3 amino acids: CASSGQVNTEAFF. CDR3 bases: TGTGCCAGCAGTGGGCAGGTGAACACTGAAGCTTTCTTT.

This clone appeared once. The J gene is TRBJ2-3, the V gene TRBV5-1, with TRBD2 matching over 7 bases. Germline CDR1 reads SGHRS; CDR2 reads YFSETQ. Losses at the gene ends were 3 bases for V and 1 base for J; bases not matched to a gene: 5. This CDR3 contains 15 residues. The chain's CDR3 is CASSSAGVGTDTQYF. Written as DNA, the CDR3 is TGCGCCAGCAGCTCCGCGGGGGTTGGCACAGATACGCAGTATTTT. The whole variable domain, filled in from reference TRBV5-1 and TRBJ2-3, reads KAGVTQTPRYLIKTRGQQVTLSCSPISGHRSVSWYQQTPGQGLQFLFEYFSETQRNKGNFPGRFSGRQFSNSRSEMNVSTLELGDSALYLCASSSAGVGTDTQYFGPGTRLTVL.

CDR3 DNA sequence: TGCGCCAGCAGCTTGGCGACAGGGGGTCTGAATACGCAGTATTTT. The encoded protein is CASSLATGGLNTQYF. The V call is TRBV5-1, the J call TRBJ2-3; 9 bases match TRBD1. Losses at the gene ends were 0 bases for V and 7 bases for J; bases not matched to a gene: 6. This CDR3 spans 15 amino acids. Germline CDR1 and CDR2: SGHRS and YFSETQ. The full variable domain, rest sourced from reference TRBV5-1 and TRBJ2-3, is KAGVTQTPRYLIKTRGQQVTLSCSPISGHRSVSWYQQTPGQGLQFLFEYFSETQRNKGNFPGRFSGRQFSNSRSEMNVSTLELGDSALYLCASSLATGGLNTQYFGPGTRLTVL.

This chain uses TRBV5-1 with TRBJ1-1, with D perhaps TRBD1 (6 bases). V lost 4 bases, J lost 6 bases, and 10 bases lay in between. From germline, CDR1 is SGHRS and CDR2 YFSETQ. The CDR3 is 12 amino acids. The CDR3 DNA follows: TGCGCCAGCAGCCAACCAGGGGCTGAAGCTTTCTTT. Amino acid sequence: CASSQPGAEAFF.

This chain uses TRBV7-6 with TRBJ2-7, with 9 bases that match TRBD1. The CDR3 has 14 amino acids. The germline gives CDR1 SGHVS, CDR2 FNYEAQ. V shed 4 bases, J shed 3 bases, and the junction held 4 bases outside the gene matches. In DNA form, the CDR3 reads TGTGCCAGCAGCTCGGGACAGGGTAGCTACGAGCAGTACTTC. It codes for CASSSGQGSYEQYF.

V usage is TRBV15 and J usage is TRBJ1-6; D unresolved. The CDR3 length is 14 residues. Germline loops: CDR1 LNHNV, CDR2 YYDKDF (reference sequence). V was clipped by 5 bases and J by 10 bases, with 15 bases between them. As DNA, the CDR3 is TGTGCCACCAGCCCCCGCGGGGAAGGATCACCCCTCCACTTT. Protein: CATSPRGEGSPLHF.

This rearrangement joins TRBV7-9 to TRBJ2-3; possible D gene TRBD2, 6 bases. The V end was cut by 2 bases, the J end by 4 bases, with 10 bases between. The CDR3 is 14 amino acids. CDR1 and CDR2 (germline): SEHNR, FQNEAQ (reference sequence). CDR3 in amino acids: CASSLSRESDTQYF. DNA of the CDR3: TGTGCCAGCAGCTTATCTCGGGAGTCAGATACGCAGTATTTT.

The chain is built from TRBV6-6 and TRBJ2-7; D gene unclear. V was trimmed by 0 bases and J by 2 bases, leaving 8 bases between them. This CDR3 is built from 14 residues. From germline, CDR1 is MNHNY and CDR2 SVGAGI (reference sequence). CDR3 amino acids: CASSYSTLPYEQYF. CDR3 nucleotides: TGTGCCAGCAGTTACTCAACGCTACCCTACGAGCAGTACTTC.

This clone appeared once. The rearrangement links TRBV5-1 to TRBJ2-5; D not certain. The CDR3 is made up of 15 amino acids. With 0 bases removed from V and 2 bases from J, the gap between germline ends came to 11 bases. From germline, CDR1 is SGHRS and CDR2 YFSETQ. As DNA, the CDR3 is TGCGCCAGCAGCTTGGCTGGGCTTTCTCAAGAGACCCAGTACTTC. It specifies CASSLAGLSQETQYF.

This clone was seen once. The J gene is TRBJ1-5, the V gene TRBV5-1; D might be TRBD1 (5 bases). The CDR3 is 13 amino acids. Trimming cost V 4 bases and J 7 bases, with 12 bases left between them. Germline CDR1 is SGHRS and CDR2 is YFSETQ. The CDR3 spells CASSPAGTQPQHF. In nucleotides, the CDR3 is TGCGCCAGCAGCCCCGCGGGGACCCAGCCCCAGCATTTT. The whole variable domain, remainder taken from reference TRBV5-1 and TRBJ1-5, is KAGVTQTPRYLIKTRGQQVTLSCSPISGHRSVSWYQQTPGQGLQFLFEYFSETQRNKGNFPGRFSGRQFSNSRSEMNVSTLELGDSALYLCASSPAGTQPQHFGDGTRLSIL.

This chain joins TRBV18 and TRBJ2-5; TRBD1 is a possible D gene (6 bases). This CDR3 is built from 15 residues. Trimming cost V 3 bases and J 3 bases, with 14 bases left between them. The germline gives CDR1 KGHSH, CDR2 LQKENI. CDR3 residues: CASSPELDSKETQYF. CDR3 sequence (DNA): TGTGCCAGCTCACCTGAATTGGACAGTAAAGAGACCCAGTACTTC.

The rearrangement links TRBV6-5 to TRBJ1-2, with TRBD1 identical over 9 bases. Germline lookup yields CDR1 MNHEY and CDR2 SVGAGI. The CDR3 loop spans 15 amino acids. V trimming: 2 bases; J trimming: 1 base; junction bases outside the gene matches: 2. CDR3 coding DNA: TGTGCCAGCAGTTACCGGGACAGGGATAACTATGGCTACACCTTC. This gives the protein CASSYRDRDNYGYTF.

CDR3 DNA sequence: TGTGCCAGCAGTGGGACAGGGCTGTATACGCAGTATTTT. Amino acids: CASSGTGLYTQYF. The chain couples TRBV25-1 to TRBJ2-3, with TRBD1 matching over 8 bases. The V gene's germline CDR1 is MGHDK and CDR2 SYGVNS. V was pared by 4 bases and J by 7 bases, with 4 bases of the junction left unmatched. The CDR3 has 13 residues.

Turning to this clone: This specimen includes other DNA sequences encoding the same CDR3. J is TRBJ2-5 and V is TRBV5-1; 12 positions match TRBD2. In germline, CDR1 is SGHRS, CDR2 YFSETQ. This CDR3 region has 16 residues. J lost 2 bases, V lost 0 bases, and 2 bases had no gene match. Here the CDR3 DNA reads TGCGCCAGCAGCTTGGGGACTAGCGGGGCACAAGAGACCCAGTACTTC. Translating it yields CASSLGTSGAQETQYF. Full variable domain (remainder filled in from reference TRBV5-1 and TRBJ2-5): KAGVTQTPRYLIKTRGQQVTLSCSPISGHRSVSWYQQTPGQGLQFLFEYFSETQRNKGNFPGRFSGRQFSNSRSEMNVSTLELGDSALYLCASSLGTSGAQETQYFGPGTRLLVL.